This TCR beta chain comes out of a study of T cell changes during pregnancy in multiple sclerosis. Here immunoSEQ multiplex PCR was the method, and the copy in TCRdb shows in-frame clones only, minus some. Of some 35,000 clones in the sample, approximately 89% are singletons; the top ten hold roughly 0.78%. The length of the CDR3 is 16 residues. V was clipped by 0 bases and J by 7 bases, with 15 bases between them. Germline V gives CDR1 LNHNV, CDR2 YYDKDF (reference sequence). Only one count was recorded for this clone. The chain joins TRBV15 to TRBJ2-2; possible D gene TRBD1, 5 bases. The sequence derives from a female donor in good health, enrolled as a control in a pregnancy study. The sample in question was CD4+ T cells from peripheral blood mononuclear cells, obtained after pregnancy. CDR3 DNA: TGTGCCACCAGCAGAGACATCAGCGCCCAGGGCGGGGAGCTGTTTTTT. Amino acids: CATSRDISAQGGELFF.